Listed below are T cell receptor beta chains from one sample, sequenced in a study of neurological immune-mediated disorders. TCRdb re-analysed the 5' RACE reads in MiXCR, keeping a single row per CDR3 protein. The repertoire holds 55,000 to 70,000 distinct CDR3 sequences, with under 5% as singletons. Sequencing was carried out using PBMCs. The receptors come from a woman between 50 and 59 years old with multiple sclerosis. Each CDR3 is given with its conserved first and last residue. Each record gives: D gene, V gene, clone size, J gene, CDR3 DNA, CDR3 protein. The D gene is left open where the match is weak. Some rows mark clone size as missing; the rest say once, few, many or name a class of expanded clone.

d_gene: .
v_gene: TRBV10-3
abundance: many
j_gene: TRBJ2-2
CDR3nt: TGTGCCATCAGTGAGATAGCAGGGGCCGGGGAGCTGTTTTTT
CDR3aa: CAISEIAGAGELFF

d_gene: .
v_gene: TRBV29-1
abundance: many
j_gene: TRBJ1-1
CDR3nt: TGCAGCGTTGTGGGGCCCTTCCCAGGGTTGCCTTTCTTT
CDR3aa: CSVVGPFPGLPFF

d_gene: .
v_gene: TRBV5-1
abundance: many
j_gene: TRBJ2-2
CDR3nt: TGCGCCAGCAGCTTGCAGACAACCGGGGAGCTGTTTTTT
CDR3aa: CASSLQTTGELFF

d_gene: .
v_gene: TRBV28
abundance: many
j_gene: TRBJ2-5
CDR3nt: TGTGCCAGCATCTCCGGGGGCCAAGAGACCCAGTACTTC
CDR3aa: CASISGGQETQYF

d_gene: TRBD1
v_gene: TRBV5-1
abundance: many
j_gene: TRBJ2-3
CDR3nt: TGCGCCAGCAGTGCGACAGGGCAAGGAGATACGCAGTATTTT
CDR3aa: CASSATGQGDTQYF

d_gene: TRBD1
v_gene: TRBV6-6
abundance: many
j_gene: TRBJ1-4
CDR3nt: TGTGCCAGCAGTTTTCCCTCCGGGACAGGGGATGGAAAACTGTTTTTT
CDR3aa: CASSFPSGTGDGKLFF

d_gene: TRBD2
v_gene: TRBV5-4
abundance: .
j_gene: TRBJ2-7
CDR3nt: TGTGCCAGCAGCTTGCCCGGGACTAGCGGGGGCGAGCAGTACTTC
CDR3aa: CASSLPGTSGGEQYF

d_gene: .
v_gene: TRBV5-1
abundance: many
j_gene: TRBJ2-3
CDR3nt: TGCGCCAGCAGCTTGTACGGTGCTAGCACAGATACGCAGTATTTT
CDR3aa: CASSLYGASTDTQYF

d_gene: TRBD2
v_gene: TRBV7-9
abundance: many
j_gene: TRBJ2-3
CDR3nt: TGTGCCAGCAGCTTCGTTGGACTAGCGGGGGGCGGTACGCAGTATTTT
CDR3aa: CASSFVGLAGGGTQYF

d_gene: TRBD1
v_gene: TRBV19
abundance: many
j_gene: TRBJ1-1
CDR3nt: TGTGCCAGTAGTACTGACAGGGGGCGCGACACTGAAGCTTTCTTT
CDR3aa: CASSTDRGRDTEAFF

d_gene: TRBD1
v_gene: TRBV20-1
abundance: many
j_gene: TRBJ1-5
CDR3nt: TGCAGTGCTATCAGCCGGGGACAGGGGGCTGTGAGCAATCAGCCCCAGCATTTT
CDR3aa: CSAISRGQGAVSNQPQHF

d_gene: .
v_gene: TRBV6-4
abundance: many
j_gene: TRBJ2-3
CDR3nt: TGTGCCAGCAGTGACTCGCCCGGGGGCAGAGGCACAGATACGCAGTATTTT
CDR3aa: CASSDSPGGRGTDTQYF

d_gene: .
v_gene: TRBV7-2
abundance: many
j_gene: TRBJ2-1
CDR3nt: TGTGCCAGCAGGGCCGCGAGCTCCTACAATGAGCAGTTCTTC
CDR3aa: CASRAASSYNEQFF

d_gene: .
v_gene: TRBV5-1
abundance: many
j_gene: TRBJ2-2
CDR3nt: TGCGCCAGCAGCTTGGTTCTGAACACCGGGGAGCTGTTTTTT
CDR3aa: CASSLVLNTGELFF

d_gene: TRBD2
v_gene: TRBV12-5
abundance: few
j_gene: TRBJ2-1
CDR3nt: TGTGCTAGTGGTTTGACTGGACTAGTTGGCGATGAGCAGTTCTTC
CDR3aa: CASGLTGLVGDEQFF

d_gene: .
v_gene: TRBV28
abundance: many
j_gene: TRBJ2-7
CDR3nt: TGTGCCAGCAGCCGTGCGGGATTGTCCTACGAGCAGTACTTC
CDR3aa: CASSRAGLSYEQYF

d_gene: .
v_gene: TRBV7-2
abundance: many
j_gene: TRBJ2-7
CDR3nt: TGTGCCAGCAGCTTACGTCAAGGCAGGCAGTACTTC
CDR3aa: CASSLRQGRQYF

d_gene: .
v_gene: TRBV20-1
abundance: many
j_gene: TRBJ1-6
CDR3nt: TGCAGTGGGGGCCAAGTCGGTTCACCCCTCCACTTT
CDR3aa: CSGGQVGSPLHF

d_gene: TRBD2
v_gene: TRBV12-3/TRBV12-4
abundance: medium-sized
j_gene: TRBJ2-3
CDR3nt: TGTGCCAGCAGCTTCCAGCGGGGGGTGCAGGATACGCAGTATTTT
CDR3aa: CASSFQRGVQDTQYF

d_gene: .
v_gene: TRBV20-1
abundance: few
j_gene: TRBJ1-6
CDR3nt: TGCAGTGGGAGCGGAAATTCACCCCTCAACTTT
CDR3aa: CSGSGNSPLNF

d_gene: TRBD1
v_gene: TRBV24-1
abundance: many
j_gene: TRBJ2-3
CDR3nt: TGTGCCACCAGTGACCCCACCCAGGGACAGGGGACAGATACGCAGTATTTT
CDR3aa: CATSDPTQGQGTDTQYF

d_gene: TRBD1
v_gene: TRBV10-3
abundance: many
j_gene: TRBJ2-2
CDR3nt: TGTGCCACACGGACAGGGCAGGGCGGGGAGCTGTTTTTT
CDR3aa: CATRTGQGGELFF

d_gene: TRBD1
v_gene: TRBV4-1
abundance: many
j_gene: TRBJ1-2
CDR3nt: TGCGCCAGCAGCCAAGGGGACAGGGGAATATCCTCCTATGGCTACACCTTC
CDR3aa: CASSQGDRGISSYGYTF

d_gene: .
v_gene: TRBV2
abundance: few
j_gene: TRBJ2-7
CDR3nt: TGTGCCAGCAGTTCCGAAAGCCCATACGAGCAGTACTTC
CDR3aa: CASSSESPYEQYF

d_gene: .
v_gene: TRBV5-1
abundance: many
j_gene: TRBJ2-6
CDR3nt: TGCGCCAGCAGCTTGAGCTCTGGGGCCAACGTCCTGACTTTC
CDR3aa: CASSLSSGANVLTF

d_gene: TRBD2
v_gene: TRBV27
abundance: many
j_gene: TRBJ2-2
CDR3nt: TGTGCCAGCAGAAGGACTAGACTATCCGGGGAGCTGTTTTTT
CDR3aa: CASRRTRLSGELFF

d_gene: .
v_gene: TRBV5-1
abundance: many
j_gene: TRBJ1-4
CDR3nt: TGCGCCAGCAGCTTGGGACAATCTGAAAAACTGTTTTTT
CDR3aa: CASSLGQSEKLFF

d_gene: .
v_gene: TRBV15
abundance: many
j_gene: TRBJ2-7
CDR3nt: TGTGCCACCAGTCTCCCCCTTACGTCCGAGCAGTACTTC
CDR3aa: CATSLPLTSEQYF

d_gene: .
v_gene: TRBV24-1
abundance: many
j_gene: TRBJ1-5
CDR3nt: TGTGCCACCAGTGGGGACGGGGGGAATCAGCCCCAGCATTTT
CDR3aa: CATSGDGGNQPQHF

d_gene: TRBD1
v_gene: TRBV25-1
abundance: many
j_gene: TRBJ1-4
CDR3nt: TGTGCCAGCAGTGTCGTCGGGACAGGGCAAGAAAAACTGTTTTTT
CDR3aa: CASSVVGTGQEKLFF

d_gene: .
v_gene: TRBV5-1
abundance: many
j_gene: TRBJ2-2
CDR3nt: TGCGCCAGCAACGACGGGGGAGTCGTCACCGGGGAGCTGTTTTTT
CDR3aa: CASNDGGVVTGELFF

d_gene: TRBD1
v_gene: TRBV12-3/TRBV12-4
abundance: many
j_gene: TRBJ2-6
CDR3nt: TGTGCCAGCAGTACCGGACAGGGCCGCTCTGGGGCCAACGTCCTGACTTTC
CDR3aa: CASSTGQGRSGANVLTF

d_gene: .
v_gene: TRBV4-2
abundance: many
j_gene: TRBJ2-1
CDR3nt: TGTGCCAGCAGCCAAGATTATAGGGCAATTGGGGAAAACAATGAGCAGTTCTTC
CDR3aa: CASSQDYRAIGENNEQFF

d_gene: TRBD1
v_gene: TRBV5-1
abundance: many
j_gene: TRBJ2-5
CDR3nt: TGCGCCAGCAGCGAGGGGGCCAGCGCCACAGAGACCCAGTACTTC
CDR3aa: CASSEGASATETQYF